These 15 T cell receptor beta chains came from one sample sequenced in a study of vaccination effects on CD4 cells after COVID-19 (dated by TCRdb to the early 2020s). The library was obtained by the immunoSEQ multiplex PCR assay. Imported from immuneACCESS, the table was reduced by TCRdb to in-frame sequences with V and J called. These copies leave out some clones; in studies compared against another copy, an unresolved V gene accounts for under half, and the cause of the remainder is not known. Counted in this sample were approximately 28,000 clones; roughly 80% of them appeared once. Clones ranked in the top ten supply 5.5% to 7.5% of the sample. To identify antigen-specific CD4+ T cell clonotypes by their expansion, the ViraFEST assay first stimulated PBMC with viral peptide pools and then applied TCR sequencing. After approximately eleven days of culture, CD4+ T cells were isolated with the EasySep CD4+ T cell isolation kit. Each participant got two doses of an mRNA SARS-CoV-2 vaccine, either BNT162b2 or mRNA-1273.

No antigen is known for these receptors. Material: CD4+ T cells from PBMCs cultured with SARS-CoV-2 spike peptides, obtained after COVID-19 vaccination. The sample's cell subset or site label, decoded: SARS-CoV-2 spike overlapping peptide pool stimulation. These receptors came from a human donor who received a COVID-19 vaccine. Some clones in this sample may be carry-over from other donors' samples.

This clone is medium-sized (0.01 to 0.1%). This chain links TRBV10-2 with TRBJ2-5; D might be TRBD2 (5 bases). The CDR3 has 11 amino acids. In germline, CDR1 is WSHSY, CDR2 SAAADI. The V and J ends lost 7 bases and 4 bases respectively, with 7 bases between them. CDR3 protein: CASKEVETQYF. CDR3 sequence (DNA): TGCGCCAGCAAGGAGGTAGAGACCCAGTACTTC.

The chain joins TRBV18 to TRBJ1-1; no clear D. Germline CDR1 is KGHSH and CDR2 is LQKENI. Trimming stripped 3 bases from V and 8 bases from J, with 16 bases between. This CDR3 comprises 14 residues. DNA for the CDR3: TGTGCCAGCTCACCGGGAGCATCTTTTTGGGAAGCTTTCTTT. Translated, it gives CASSPGASFWEAFF.

The chain combines TRBV29-1 with TRBJ2-7, with D uncertain. There are 14 residues in the CDR3. With 1 base removed from V and 0 bases from J, the gap between germline ends came to 10 bases. Germline assignment: CDR1 SQVTM and CDR2 ANQGSEA. Here the CDR3 reads CSVEGRHHSYEQYV. CDR3 DNA: TGCAGCGTTGAAGGGCGGCATCACTCCTACGAGCAGTACGTC.

The chain links TRBV24-1 to TRBJ2-3, with a tentative D call TRBD1 (6 bases). Germline V gene sequence: CDR1 KGHDR, CDR2 SFDVKD. The V end was cut by 3 bases, the J end by 7 bases, with 10 bases between. CDR3 length: 13 residues. CDR3 loop: CATSDTGMYTQYF. CDR3 DNA sequence: TGTGCCACCAGTGATACAGGGATGTATACGCAGTATTTT.

The chain employs TRBV30 and TRBJ1-2; D remains ambiguous. This CDR3 has 14 amino acids. Germline V gene sequence: CDR1 GTSNPN, CDR2 SVGIG (reference sequence). Between the trimmed V and J ends, which lost 4 bases and 2 bases, there was a span of 14 bases. The CDR3 DNA reads as TGTGCCTGGACCCGTGCAGCACCGAACTATGGCTACACCTTC. This gives the protein CAWTRAAPNYGYTF.

This chain links TRBV2 with TRBJ2-2; a possible D gene is TRBD1 (6 bases). Trimming removed 6 bases at V and 5 bases at J, with 10 bases between. Germline CDR1 and CDR2: SNHLY and FYNNEI. The CDR3 is 13 amino acids. This CDR3 is CASRPGQTGELFF. CDR3 coding DNA: TGTGCCAGCAGACCGGGACAAACCGGGGAGCTGTTTTTT. The whole variable domain, filled in from reference TRBV2 and TRBJ2-2, reads EPEVTQTPSHQVTQMGQEVILRCVPISNHLYFYWYRQILGQKVEFLVSFYNNEISEKSEIFDDQFSVERPDGSNFTLKIRSTKLEDSAMYFCASRPGQTGELFFGEGSRLTVL.

The chain carries TRBV6-6 and TRBJ2-2, with D uncertain. Trimming took 5 bases from V and 7 from J, leaving 11 bases between them. This CDR3 is 13 amino acids long. The V gene's germline CDR1 is MNHNY and CDR2 SVGAGI (reference sequence). The CDR3 region has the DNA TGTGCCAGCAGTCCCGGACGGAACGGGGAGCTGTTTTTT. It is translated as CASSPGRNGELFF.

V and J are TRBV2 and TRBJ2-4; 9 bases fit TRBD1. This CDR3 comprises 16 residues. The ends lost 6 bases at V and 0 bases at J; junction bases unmatched: 6. Germline V gene data show CDR1 as SNHLY and CDR2 as FYNNEI. The CDR3 DNA reads as TGTGCCAGCAGGGGGGGACAGGGTATAGCCAAAAACATTCAGTACTTC. Its protein product is CASRGGQGIAKNIQYF.

The CDR3: CASSQDLGAVQETQYF. The CDR3 bases are TGTGCCAGCAGCCAAGATCTGGGGGCGGTACAAGAGACCCAGTACTTC. The J gene is TRBJ2-5, the V gene TRBV14; perhaps TRBD1 as D (6 bases). CDR1 and CDR2 (germline): SGHDN, FVKESK. This CDR3 contains 16 residues. Trimming took 0 bases from V and 2 from J, leaving 13 bases between them.

The V call is TRBV9, the J call TRBJ2-3; no clear D. The CDR3 covers 16 residues. Trimming stripped 0 bases from V and 2 bases from J, with 13 bases between. CDR1 and CDR2 (germline): SGDLS, YYNGEE. DNA of the CDR3: TGTGCCAGCAGCGTAGGTTCGGGCCTTTTCACAGATACGCAGTATTTT. This codes for CASSVGSGLFTDTQYF.

This clone was counted a single time. The CDR3 region is CASSQGATGTYNEQFF. The CDR3 DNA follows: TGCGCCAGCAGCCAAGGTGCGACAGGGACCTACAATGAGCAGTTCTTC. The chain joins TRBV4-1 to TRBJ2-1, with 7 bases matching TRBD1. In germline, CDR1 is MGHRA, CDR2 YSYEKL. V gave up 1 base and J gave up 2 bases; unmatched junction bases: 5. There are 16 residues in the CDR3.

The chain carries TRBV4-1 and TRBJ2-3, with a weak D call TRBD1 (5 bases). Trimming removed 3 bases from V and 2 bases from J, with 6 bases in between. Germline CDR1 reads MGHRA; CDR2 reads YSYEKL. This CDR3 has 13 residues. CDR3: CASSQTATDTQYF. The CDR3 DNA sequence: TGCGCCAGCAGCCAGACAGCCACAGATACGCAGTATTTT.

This chain uses TRBV5-6 with TRBJ2-3; the match to TRBD1 covers 8 bases. Germline lookup yields CDR1 SGHDT and CDR2 YYEEEE. The CDR3 is 14 amino acids. The ends lost 3 bases at V and 5 bases at J; junction bases unmatched: 5. The CDR3 region is CASSWTGMGDTQYF. The CDR3 DNA sequence: TGTGCCAGCAGCTGGACAGGGATGGGAGATACGCAGTATTTT.

The gene calls are TRBV5-4 and TRBJ2-6; D gene ambiguous. The CDR3 is 13 amino acids. V shed 2 bases and J shed 1 base, with 1 base lying between them. Looked up from germline, CDR1 is SGHNT and CDR2 is YYREEE (reference sequence). CDR3 in amino acids: CASSFSGANVLTF. The CDR3 DNA reads as TGTGCCAGCAGCTTTTCTGGGGCCAACGTCCTGACTTTC.

The chain uses TRBV19 and TRBJ1-3, with 10 bases fitting TRBD1. The CDR3 has 16 residues. With V trimmed by 6 bases and J by 0 bases, 5 bases remained unmatched. Germline CDR1 LNHDA, CDR2 SQIVND (reference sequence). CDR3 region: CASRPGQGSSGNTIYF. Written as DNA, the CDR3 is TGTGCCAGTAGACCGGGACAGGGGAGCTCTGGAAACACCATATATTTT.